This T cell receptor beta chain was captured in a study of OX40 agonist ivuxolimab in advanced cancers. Background on the study: The dose-escalation group included hepatocellular carcinoma, melanoma, renal cell carcinoma and head and neck cancer. Patients with prior anti-PD-1, anti-PD-L1 or anti-CTLA-4 therapy were eligible; 40% had some.

The V gene's germline CDR1 is SGHTS and CDR2 YDEGEE. The CDR3 covers 17 residues. Trimming stripped 0 bases from V and 8 bases from J, with 20 bases between. A word on this clone: Its specificity is unknown.

Whole-study results and caveats: Partial responders treated at 0.1-3.0 mg/kg exhibited clonal expansion among the lowest measured.

Only in-frame clones appear in the TCRdb table, and some are missing; sequencing was by immunoSEQ multiplex PCR. The sample records 96,000 or so clones, 90% being singletons. The chain employs TRBV5-8 and TRBJ1-4, with TRBD1 as a possible D gene (5 bases). The material sequenced was CD4+ or CD8+ T cells sorted from blood, taken in a trial of the OX40 agonist ivuxolimab. This clonotype was obtained from an adult with an advanced solid tumor such as melanoma, head and neck, liver or kidney cancer. The CDR3 sequence is CASSLARSGLNREKLFF. CDR3 sequence (DNA): TGTGCCAGCAGCTTGGCCAGGTCAGGGCTGAACAGGGAAAAACTGTTTTTT.